Listed below are T cell receptor beta chains from one sample, sequenced in a study of response to subunit inactivated influenza vaccine. From the RT-PCR reads, TCRdb called clonotypes with MiXCR, one entry per CDR3 protein. Of approximately 290,000 distinct CDR3 sequences listed, 20% to 25% were seen once; the top ten hold 10%. This specimen consisted of PBMCs from blood, obtained less than 22 months after vaccination. These receptors originate from a man in his fifties or sixties who received an inactivated influenza vaccine. Both conserved end residues are part of each CDR3.

>TRBJ1-6|TRBV20-1|15
CSARAGASYNSPLHF
>TRBJ1-5|TRBV27|14
CASSSNLNNQPQHF
>TRBJ2-2|TRBV2|16
CASSGLAGGSSGELFF
>TRBJ1-4|TRBV7-2|14
CASSLKFSSEKLFF
>TRBJ1-2|TRBV2|13
CATPNSGKRGYTF
>TRBJ2-3|TRBV5-1|13
CASSSTGGDTQYF
>TRBJ1-6|TRBV20-1|18
CSARTGTGGVSYNSPLHF
>TRBJ1-3|TRBV25-1|15
CASSEWGDSGNTIYF
>TRBJ2-1|TRBV21-1|17
CASSKAAGQGPYNEQFF
>TRBJ1-2|TRBV12-3/TRBV12-4|14
CASSLGDIWAGYTF
>TRBJ1-4|TRBV4-2|14
CASKGAGQDEKLFF
>TRBJ1-5|TRBV6-2/TRBV6-3|17
CASSQGQGRSGNQPQHF
>TRBJ1-3|TRBV4-1|19
CASSQGQGVPLFSGNTIYF
>TRBJ1-2|TRBV12-3/TRBV12-4|13
CASSLSMVYGYTF
>TRBJ1-1|TRBV6-2/TRBV6-3|16
CASSYATPRLNTEAFF
>TRBJ1-2|TRBV7-2|13
CASTKTGAYGYTF
>TRBJ1-1|TRBV9|15
CASSVTGTAGTEAFF
>TRBJ2-1|TRBV4-1|16
CASSQFVPSSYNEQFF
>TRBJ2-1|TRBV29-1|10
CSPKRVEQFF
>TRBJ2-7|TRBV25-1|11
CASSDTIKQYF